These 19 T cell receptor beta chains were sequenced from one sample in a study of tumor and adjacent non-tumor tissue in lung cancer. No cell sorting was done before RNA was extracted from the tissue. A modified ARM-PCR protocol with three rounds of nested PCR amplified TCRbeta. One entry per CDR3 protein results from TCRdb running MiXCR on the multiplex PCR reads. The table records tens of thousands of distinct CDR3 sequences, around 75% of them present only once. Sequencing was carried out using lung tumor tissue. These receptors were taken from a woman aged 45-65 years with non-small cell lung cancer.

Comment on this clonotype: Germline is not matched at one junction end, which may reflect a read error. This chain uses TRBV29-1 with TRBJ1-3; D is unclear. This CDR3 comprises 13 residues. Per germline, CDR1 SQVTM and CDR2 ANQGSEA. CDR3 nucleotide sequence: TGCAGCATTTGGAGTGACTCTGGAGACACCATATATTTT. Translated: CSIWSDSGDTIYF.

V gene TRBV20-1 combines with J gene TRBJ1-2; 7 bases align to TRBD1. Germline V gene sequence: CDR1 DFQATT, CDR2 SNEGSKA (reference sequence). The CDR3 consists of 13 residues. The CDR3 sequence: CNSRRQGTGGYTF. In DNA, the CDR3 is TGCAATTCTAGGAGACAGGGTACGGGTGGCTACACCTTC.

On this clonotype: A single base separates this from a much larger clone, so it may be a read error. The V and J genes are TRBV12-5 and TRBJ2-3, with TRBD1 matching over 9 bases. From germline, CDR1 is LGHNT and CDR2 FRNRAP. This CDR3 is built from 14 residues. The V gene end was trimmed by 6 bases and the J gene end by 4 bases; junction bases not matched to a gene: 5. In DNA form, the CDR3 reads TGTGCTAGTGGAGAGACAGGGGGTTCAGATACGCAGTATTTT. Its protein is CASGETGGSDTQYF.

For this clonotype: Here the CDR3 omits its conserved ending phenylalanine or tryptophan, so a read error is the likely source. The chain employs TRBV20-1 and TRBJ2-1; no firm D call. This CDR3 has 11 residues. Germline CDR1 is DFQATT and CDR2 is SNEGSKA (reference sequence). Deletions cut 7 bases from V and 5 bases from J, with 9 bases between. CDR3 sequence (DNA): TGCAGTGTTCTGTGCAACAATGAGCAGTTCCTC. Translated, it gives CSVLCNNEQFL.

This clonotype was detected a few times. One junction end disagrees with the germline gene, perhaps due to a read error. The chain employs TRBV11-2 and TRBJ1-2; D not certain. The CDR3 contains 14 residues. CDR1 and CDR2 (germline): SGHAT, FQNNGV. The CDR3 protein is CASSLTPTNYDYTF. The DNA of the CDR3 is TGTGCCAGCAGTTTAACACCTACTAACTATGACTACACCTTC.

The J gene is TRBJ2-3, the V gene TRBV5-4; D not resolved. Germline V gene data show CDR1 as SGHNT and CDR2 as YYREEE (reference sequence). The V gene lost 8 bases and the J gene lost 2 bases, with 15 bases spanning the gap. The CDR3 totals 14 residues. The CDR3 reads CASNTSRHTDTQYF. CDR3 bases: TGTGCCAGTAACACGTCTCGGCACACAGATACGCAGTATTTT.

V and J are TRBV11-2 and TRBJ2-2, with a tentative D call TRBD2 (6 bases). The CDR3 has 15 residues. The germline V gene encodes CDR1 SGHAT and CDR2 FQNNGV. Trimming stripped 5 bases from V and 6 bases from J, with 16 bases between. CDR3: CASSPGTRDPGELFF. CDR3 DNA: TGTGCCAGCAGCCCCGGTACGCGGGACCCCGGGGAGCTGTTTTTT.

The CDR3 sequence: CASGVRSGAGSYEQYF. The CDR3 DNA is TGTGCCAGCGGCGTAAGGTCAGGGGCCGGCTCCTACGAGCAGTACTTC. V is TRBV11-2 and J is TRBJ2-7; perhaps TRBD1 as D (6 bases). Germline values: CDR1 SGHAT, CDR2 FQNNGV. CDR3 length: 16 amino acids. V lost 8 bases, J lost 0 bases, and 20 bases lay in between.

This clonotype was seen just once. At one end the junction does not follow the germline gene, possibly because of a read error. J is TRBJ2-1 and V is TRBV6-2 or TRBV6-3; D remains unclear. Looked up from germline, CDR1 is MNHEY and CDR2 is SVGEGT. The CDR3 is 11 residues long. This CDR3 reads CASSSYNKQLF. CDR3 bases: TGTGCCAGCAGTTCATACAATAAGCAGTTGTTC.

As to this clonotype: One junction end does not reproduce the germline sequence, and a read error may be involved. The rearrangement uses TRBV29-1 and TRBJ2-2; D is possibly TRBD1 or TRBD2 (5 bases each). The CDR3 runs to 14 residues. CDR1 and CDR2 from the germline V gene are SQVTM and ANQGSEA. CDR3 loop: CSVRHGGDTGDLFF. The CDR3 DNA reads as TGCAGCGTCCGACATGGTGGTGACACCGGGGACCTGTTTTTT.

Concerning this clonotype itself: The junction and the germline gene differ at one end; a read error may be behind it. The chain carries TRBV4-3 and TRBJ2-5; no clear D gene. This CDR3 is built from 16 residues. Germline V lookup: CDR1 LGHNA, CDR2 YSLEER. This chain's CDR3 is CASSQLVFLPQETQYF. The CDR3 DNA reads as TGTGCCAGCAGCCAATTAGTATTTCTCCCACAAGAGACCCAATACTTC.

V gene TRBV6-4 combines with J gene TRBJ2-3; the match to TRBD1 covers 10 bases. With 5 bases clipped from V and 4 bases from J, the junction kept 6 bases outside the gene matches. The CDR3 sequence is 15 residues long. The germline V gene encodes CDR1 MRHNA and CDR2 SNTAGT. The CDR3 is CASSPGQGSADTQYF. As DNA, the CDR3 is TGTGCCAGCAGTCCGGGACAGGGGTCGGCAGATACGCAGTATTTT.

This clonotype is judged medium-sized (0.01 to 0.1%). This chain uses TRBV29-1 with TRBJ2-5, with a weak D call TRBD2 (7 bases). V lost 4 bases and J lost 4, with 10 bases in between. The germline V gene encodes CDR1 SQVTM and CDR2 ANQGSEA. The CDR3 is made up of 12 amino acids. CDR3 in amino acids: CSVVGGPETQYF. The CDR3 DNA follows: TGCAGCGTTGTGGGGGGGCCAGAGACCCAGTACTTC.

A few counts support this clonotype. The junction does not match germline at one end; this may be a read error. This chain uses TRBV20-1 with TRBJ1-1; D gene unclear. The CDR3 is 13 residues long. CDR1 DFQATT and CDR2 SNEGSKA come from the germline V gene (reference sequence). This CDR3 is CCAPSRGGTEAFF. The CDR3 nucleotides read TGCTGTGCCCCGAGTCGGGGAGGCACTGAAGCTTTCTTT.

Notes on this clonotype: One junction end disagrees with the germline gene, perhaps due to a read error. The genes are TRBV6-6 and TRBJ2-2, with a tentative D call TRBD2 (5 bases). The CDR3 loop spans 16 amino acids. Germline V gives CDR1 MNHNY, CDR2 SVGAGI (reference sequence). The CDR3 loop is CASSYSGPANTGELSF. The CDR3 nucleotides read TGTGCTAGCAGTTACTCTGGGCCAGCGAACACCGGGGAGCTGTCTTTT.

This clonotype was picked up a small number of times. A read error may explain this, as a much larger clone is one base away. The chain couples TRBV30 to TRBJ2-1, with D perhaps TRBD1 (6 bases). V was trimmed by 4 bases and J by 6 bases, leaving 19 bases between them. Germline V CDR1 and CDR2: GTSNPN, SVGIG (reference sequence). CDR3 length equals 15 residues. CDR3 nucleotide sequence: TGTGCCTGGACTGAGACCGGGATAGGGGGCAATGAGCAGTTCTTC. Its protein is CAWTETGIGGNEQFF.

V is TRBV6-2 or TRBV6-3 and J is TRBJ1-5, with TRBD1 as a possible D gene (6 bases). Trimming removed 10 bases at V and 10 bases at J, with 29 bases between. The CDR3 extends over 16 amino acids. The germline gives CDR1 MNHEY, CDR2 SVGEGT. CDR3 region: CATRGWGAGYKQPQHF. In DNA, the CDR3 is TGTGCCACCCGGGGATGGGGGGCAGGGTACAAACAACCCCAGCATTTT.

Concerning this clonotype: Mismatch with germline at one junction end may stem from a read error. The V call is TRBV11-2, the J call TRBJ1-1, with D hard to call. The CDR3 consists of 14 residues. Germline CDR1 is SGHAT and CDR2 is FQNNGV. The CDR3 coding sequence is TGTGCCAGCAGTTTCGGAAGTAAGGGCACTGAAGCTTCGTTT. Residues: CASSFGSKGTEASF.

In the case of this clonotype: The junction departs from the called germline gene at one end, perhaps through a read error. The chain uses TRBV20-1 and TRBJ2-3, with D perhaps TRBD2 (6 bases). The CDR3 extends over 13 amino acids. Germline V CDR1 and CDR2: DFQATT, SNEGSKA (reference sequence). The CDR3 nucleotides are TGTAGTGGGGTCCGGGGGACCTTAGATACGCAGTATTTT. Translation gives CSGVRGTLDTQYF.